This T cell receptor beta chain was recorded in a study of cytomegalovirus exposure and HLA in healthy donors. Study-wide results and caveats: Common viral pathogens were later found to be apparently linked to several of the most significant clusters.

The PCR had 60 Vbeta and 13 Jbeta primers. The method was immunoSEQ multiplex PCR; TCRdb's version includes in-frame clones alone and lacks a portion of them. Here the sample spans about 130,000 clones, around 77% being singletons. Details on this clone: Its target is unknown.

Germline CDR1 is SGDLS and CDR2 is YYNGEE. The CDR3 is 13 residues long. Trimming removed 2 bases from V and 5 bases from J, with 10 bases in between. J is TRBJ2-5 and V is TRBV9; tentatively, D is TRBD2 (5 bases). Sequencing was carried out using PBMCs. The receptor was derived from a male donor in good health and CMV-seropositive. The CDR3 protein is CASSVDLGETQYF. In DNA form, the CDR3 reads TGTGCCAGCAGCGTGGACTTGGGGGAGACCCAGTACTTC. Combining the CDR3 with reference TRBV9 and TRBJ2-5 gives the whole variable domain DSGVTQTPKHLITATGQRVTLRCSPRSGDLSVYWYQQSLDQGLQFLIQYYNGEERAKGNILERFSAQQFPDLHSELNLSSLELGDSALYFCASSVDLGETQYFGPGTRLLVL.